This T cell receptor beta chain was retrieved from a study of T cell responses to AZD1222 COVID-19 vaccine. The assay was immunoSEQ multiplex PCR, and TCRdb's table has in-frame clones only and misses some. The sample lists 75,000 to 100,000 clones; around nine tenths were seen once. The CDR3 is made up of 13 amino acids. V was pared by 6 bases and J by 4 bases, with 10 bases between. Germline V gene data show CDR1 as MNHEY and CDR2 as SVGAGI. Study observations and caveats: All repertoire sampling was performed exclusively after the peak T cell response. Possibly, clonal diversity was underestimated; donors were largely white British and included more females.

Note on this clone: The antigen remains undetermined.

The receptor was derived from an adult who received the AZD1222 COVID-19 vaccine. Source: peripheral blood, taken 28 days after the second AZD1222 dose. V usage is TRBV6-5 and J usage is TRBJ1-3; D is unclear. CDR3 sequence reads: CASRAGRGNTIYF. The CDR3, as DNA: TGTGCCAGCAGGGCGGGGAGGGGAAACACCATATATTTT.